These 2 T cell receptor beta chains were all obtained from the same sample, sequenced in a study of shared clonotypes between healthy human individuals. Profiled with immunoSEQ multiplex PCR; TCRdb holds only in-frame clones, not every one. This sample has roughly 2.5 million clones, with 85% to 95% found just once. Specimen: naive CD4+ T cells sorted from blood. The subset is: CD45RA+ positively selected. The receptors derive from a man between 18 and 35 years old in good health.

The rearrangement joins TRBV5-6 to TRBJ1-2; D gene unclear. The germline V gene has CDR1 SGHDT and CDR2 YYEEEE. The CDR3 is made up of 16 amino acids. The V end lost 1 base, the J end lost 0 bases, and 13 bases lay between the germline ends. CDR3 protein: CASSLMPGIANYGYTF. The CDR3 DNA is TGTGCCAGCAGCTTGATGCCGGGAATAGCTAACTATGGCTACACCTTC.

The chain couples TRBV18 to TRBJ2-2; 9 bases map to TRBD1. The trim removed 4 bases at V and 4 bases at J, leaving 1 base unmatched. This CDR3 has 14 amino acids. The germline V gene has CDR1 KGHSH and CDR2 LQKENI. This chain's CDR3 is CASSQGQGTGELFF. The CDR3, as DNA: TGTGCCAGCTCACAGGGACAGGGCACCGGGGAGCTGTTTTTT.